This T cell receptor (beta chain) was retrieved from a study of cytomegalovirus exposure and HLA in healthy donors. CDR1 and CDR2 from the germline V gene are SGHDT and YYEEEE. The V end lost 2 bases, the J end lost 1 base, and 7 bases lay between the germline ends. The CDR3 totals 13 residues. Amplification used 60 Vbeta primers and 13 Jbeta primers. Libraries were prepared by immunoSEQ multiplex PCR; TCRdb keeps only in-frame clonotypes and omits some of them. The table shows about 120,000 clones, with roughly 80% occurring only once. The genes are TRBV5-6 and TRBJ2-7; TRBD1 might be the D (5 bases). The sequence came from a woman aged 40 to 50 in good health and CMV-seropositive. The sequenced sample was PBMCs. CDR3 in DNA: TGTGCCAGCAGCTTACGACAGTCCTACGAGCAGTACTTC. Protein: CASSLRQSYEQYF.